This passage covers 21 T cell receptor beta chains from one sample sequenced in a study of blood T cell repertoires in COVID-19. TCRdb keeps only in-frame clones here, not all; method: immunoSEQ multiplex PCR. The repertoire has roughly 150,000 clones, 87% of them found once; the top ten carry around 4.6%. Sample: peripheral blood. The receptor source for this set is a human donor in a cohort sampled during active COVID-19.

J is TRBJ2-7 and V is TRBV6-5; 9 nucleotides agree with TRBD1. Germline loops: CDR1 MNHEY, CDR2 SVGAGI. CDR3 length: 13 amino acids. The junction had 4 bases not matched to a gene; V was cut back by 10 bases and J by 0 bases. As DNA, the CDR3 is TGTGCCACCGGACAGGGGAGCTCCTACGAGCAGTACTTC. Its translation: CATGQGSSYEQYF.

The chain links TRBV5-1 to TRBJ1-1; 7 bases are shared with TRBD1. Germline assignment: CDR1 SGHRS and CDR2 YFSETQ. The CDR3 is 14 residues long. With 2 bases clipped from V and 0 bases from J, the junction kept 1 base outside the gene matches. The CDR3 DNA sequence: TGCGCCAGCAGCTTTAGGGGGCTGAACACTGAAGCTTTCTTT. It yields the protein CASSFRGLNTEAFF.

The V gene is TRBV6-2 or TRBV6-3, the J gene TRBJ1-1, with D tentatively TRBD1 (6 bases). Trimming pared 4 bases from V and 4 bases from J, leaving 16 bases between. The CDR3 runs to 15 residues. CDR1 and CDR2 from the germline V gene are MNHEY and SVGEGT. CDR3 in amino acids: CASSFFWGGGTEAFF. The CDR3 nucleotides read TGTGCCAGCAGTTTTTTTTGGGGGGGCGGCACTGAAGCTTTCTTT.

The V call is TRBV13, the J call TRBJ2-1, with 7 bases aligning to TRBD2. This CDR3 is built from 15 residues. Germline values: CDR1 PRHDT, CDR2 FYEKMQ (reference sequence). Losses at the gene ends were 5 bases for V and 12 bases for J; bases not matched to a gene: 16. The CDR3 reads CASSQMTSIPRWQFF. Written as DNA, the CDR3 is TGTGCCAGCAGCCAAATGACTAGCATCCCCCGGTGGCAGTTCTTC.

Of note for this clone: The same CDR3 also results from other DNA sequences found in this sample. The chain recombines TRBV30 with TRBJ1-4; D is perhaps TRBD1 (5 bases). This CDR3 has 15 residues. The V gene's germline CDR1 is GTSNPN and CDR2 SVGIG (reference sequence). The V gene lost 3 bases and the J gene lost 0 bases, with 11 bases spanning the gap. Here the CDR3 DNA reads TGTGCCTGGAGGGCCGGGGGGGCAACTAATGAAAAACTGTTTTTT. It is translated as CAWRAGGATNEKLFF.

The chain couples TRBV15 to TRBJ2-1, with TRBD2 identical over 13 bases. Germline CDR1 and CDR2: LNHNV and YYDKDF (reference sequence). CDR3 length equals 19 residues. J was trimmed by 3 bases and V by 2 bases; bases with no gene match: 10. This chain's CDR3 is CATSRRPARLAGGYNEQFF. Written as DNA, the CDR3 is TGTGCCACCAGCAGACGTCCCGCCCGACTAGCGGGGGGCTACAATGAGCAGTTCTTC.

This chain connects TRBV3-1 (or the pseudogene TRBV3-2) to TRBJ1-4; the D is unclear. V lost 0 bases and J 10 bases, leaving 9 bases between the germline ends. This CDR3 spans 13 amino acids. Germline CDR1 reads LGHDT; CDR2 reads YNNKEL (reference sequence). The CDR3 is CASSQEYSGKLFF. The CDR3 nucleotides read TGTGCCAGCAGCCAAGAATATTCAGGAAAACTGTTTTTT.

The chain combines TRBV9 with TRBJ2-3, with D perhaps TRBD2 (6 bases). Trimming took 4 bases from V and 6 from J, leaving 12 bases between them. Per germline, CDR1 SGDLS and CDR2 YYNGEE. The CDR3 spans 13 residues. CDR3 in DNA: TGTGCCAGCAGCCCACCGGCGGGGGATACGCAGTATTTT. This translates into CASSPPAGDTQYF.

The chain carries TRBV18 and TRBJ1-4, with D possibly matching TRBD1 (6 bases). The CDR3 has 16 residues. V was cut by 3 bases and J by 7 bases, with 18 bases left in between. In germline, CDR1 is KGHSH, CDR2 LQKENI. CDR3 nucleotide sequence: TGTGCCAGCTCACCTCAAGGGGGGGCGACGGGTGAAAAACTGTTTTTT. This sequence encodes CASSPQGGATGEKLFF.

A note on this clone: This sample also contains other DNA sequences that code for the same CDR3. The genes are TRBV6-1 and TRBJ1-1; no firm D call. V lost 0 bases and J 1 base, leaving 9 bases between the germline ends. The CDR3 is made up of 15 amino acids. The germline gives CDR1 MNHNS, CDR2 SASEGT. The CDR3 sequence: CASSEATGSNTEAFF. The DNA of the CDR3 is TGTGCCAGCAGTGAAGCGACCGGGTCGAACACTGAAGCTTTCTTT.

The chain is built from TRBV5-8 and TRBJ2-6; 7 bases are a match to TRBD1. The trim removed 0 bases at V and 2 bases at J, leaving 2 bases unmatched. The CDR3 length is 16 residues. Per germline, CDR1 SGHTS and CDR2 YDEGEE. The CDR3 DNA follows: TGTGCCAGCAGCTTGGATAGGGGGCCTGGGGCCAACGTCCTGACTTTC. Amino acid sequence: CASSLDRGPGANVLTF.

CDR3 region: CASSPPIVRENSYEQYF. As DNA, the CDR3 is TGTGCCAGCTCACCACCGATTGTCAGGGAAAACTCCTACGAGCAGTACTTC. V usage is TRBV18 and J usage is TRBJ2-7, with D tentatively TRBD1 (5 bases). CDR3 size: 17 residues. Germline-derived CDR1 and CDR2 are KGHSH and LQKENI. V lost 0 bases and J lost 0, with 15 bases in between.

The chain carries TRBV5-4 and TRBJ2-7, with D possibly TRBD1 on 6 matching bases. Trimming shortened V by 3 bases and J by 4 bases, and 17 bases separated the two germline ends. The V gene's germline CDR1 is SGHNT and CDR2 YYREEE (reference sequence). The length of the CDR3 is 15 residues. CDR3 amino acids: CASSSTGPGLYEQYF. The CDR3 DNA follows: TGTGCCAGCAGCTCCACAGGGCCCGGCCTGTACGAGCAGTACTTC.

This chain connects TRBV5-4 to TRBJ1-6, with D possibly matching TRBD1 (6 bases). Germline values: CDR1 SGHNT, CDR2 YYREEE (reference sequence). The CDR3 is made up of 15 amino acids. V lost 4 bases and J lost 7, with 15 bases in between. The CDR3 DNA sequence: TGTGCCAGCAGCGACCGGGACCAGGGGAATTCACCCCTCCACTTT. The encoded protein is CASSDRDQGNSPLHF.

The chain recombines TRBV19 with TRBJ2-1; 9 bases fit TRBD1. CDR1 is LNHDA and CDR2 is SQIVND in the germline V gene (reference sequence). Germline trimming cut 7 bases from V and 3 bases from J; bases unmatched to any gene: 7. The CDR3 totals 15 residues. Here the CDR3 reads CASTAGTGNYNEQFF. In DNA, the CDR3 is TGTGCCAGTACCGCCGGGACAGGGAACTACAATGAGCAGTTCTTC.

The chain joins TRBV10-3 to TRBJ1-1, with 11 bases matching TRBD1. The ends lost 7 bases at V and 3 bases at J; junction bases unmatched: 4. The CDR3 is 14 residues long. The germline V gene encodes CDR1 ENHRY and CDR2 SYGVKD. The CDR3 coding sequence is TGTGCCATCAAACCGGACAGGGGGCACACTGAAGCTTTCTTT. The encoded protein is CAIKPDRGHTEAFF.

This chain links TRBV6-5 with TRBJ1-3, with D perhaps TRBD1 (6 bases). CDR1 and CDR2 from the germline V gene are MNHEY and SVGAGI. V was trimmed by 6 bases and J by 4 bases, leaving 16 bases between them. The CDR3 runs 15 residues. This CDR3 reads CASRPRGGPGNTIYF. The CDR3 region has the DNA TGTGCCAGCAGACCTCGGGGGGGGCCAGGAAACACCATATATTTT.

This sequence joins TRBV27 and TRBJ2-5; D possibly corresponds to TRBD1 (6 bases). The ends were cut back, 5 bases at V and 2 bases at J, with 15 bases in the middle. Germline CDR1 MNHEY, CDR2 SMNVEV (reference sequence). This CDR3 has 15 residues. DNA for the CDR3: TGTGCCAGCAGTAATCGCCGAACAGGGCAAGAGACCCAGTACTTC. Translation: CASSNRRTGQETQYF.

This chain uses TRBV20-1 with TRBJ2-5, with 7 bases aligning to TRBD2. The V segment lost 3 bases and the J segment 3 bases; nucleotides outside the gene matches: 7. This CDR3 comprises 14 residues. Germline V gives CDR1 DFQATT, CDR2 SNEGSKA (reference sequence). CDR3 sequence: CSASSAGDKETQYF. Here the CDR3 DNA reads TGCAGTGCTAGTTCGGCGGGAGACAAAGAGACCCAGTACTTC.

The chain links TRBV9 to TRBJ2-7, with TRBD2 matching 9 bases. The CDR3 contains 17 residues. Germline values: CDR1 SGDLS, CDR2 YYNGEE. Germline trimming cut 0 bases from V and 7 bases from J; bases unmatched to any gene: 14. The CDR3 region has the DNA TGTGCCAGCAGCGTAGATGTCGGACTAGCGCCGCCCCATGAGCAGTACTTC. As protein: CASSVDVGLAPPHEQYF.

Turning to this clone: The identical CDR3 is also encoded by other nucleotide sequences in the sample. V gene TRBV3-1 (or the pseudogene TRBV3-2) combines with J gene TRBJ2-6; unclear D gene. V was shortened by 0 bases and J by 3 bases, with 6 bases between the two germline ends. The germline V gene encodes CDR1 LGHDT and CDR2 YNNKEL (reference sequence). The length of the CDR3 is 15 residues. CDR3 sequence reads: CASSQDISGANVLTF. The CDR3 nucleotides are TGTGCCAGCAGCCAAGACATCAGTGGGGCCAACGTCCTGACTTTC.